The 3 T cell receptor beta chains in this list originate from one sample, sequenced in a study of blood T cells in healthy people across ages. A second PCR, run for about 7 to 11 cycles, used a sample-barcoded 5' primer plus a J-beta primer mix. TCRdb re-analysed the 5' RACE reads in MiXCR, keeping a single row per CDR3 protein. The profile shows more than 900,000 distinct CDR3 sequences, 25% to 30% of them singletons. The same sample was also used in a study of T cells of mothers and their children.

Sequencing input: blood. The source of these receptors is a woman between 35 and 50 years old in good health.

The chain carries TRBV12-3 or TRBV12-4 and TRBJ1-1, with TRBD1 as a possible D gene (5 bases). The CDR3 length is 17 residues. Trimming stripped 2 bases from V and 4 bases from J, with 20 bases between. CDR3 DNA: TGTGCCAGCAGTTTATTTGGGTCAGGCAGGGAAGGCACTGAAGCTTTCTTT. Translation gives CASSLFGSGREGTEAFF.

This clonotype was picked up one time. A much larger clone sits a single nucleotide away, making a read error possible. The chain couples TRBV21-1 to TRBJ2-1. TRBV21-1 is a known pseudogene. The CDR3 covers 14 residues. The CDR3 sequence: CASSKAGTSYEQFF. In DNA, the CDR3 is TGTGCCAGCAGCAAAGCGGGCACTTCCTACGAGCAGTTCTTC.

As to this clonotype: No DNA is shown, since the ends of the CDR3 on it are uncertain; the CDR3 is the one TCRdb lists. The chain employs TRBV25-1 and TRBJ1-2; TRBD1, the D gene given by the table, was not confirmed from the DNA. CDR1 is MGHDK, CDR2 SYGVNS, per germline. The CDR3 length is 12 residues, termini included. CDR3 region: CASSAWGTGITF.